A selection of T cell receptor beta chains follows, all from one sample in a study of T cell responses to AZD1222 COVID-19 vaccine. Clones were sequenced by immunoSEQ multiplex PCR, and TCRdb holds only the in-frame ones, with some missing. The sample has 150,000 to 200,000 clones; 85% to 95% are singletons. The sample was peripheral blood, taken 28 days after the second AZD1222 dose. Source of these receptors: an adult who received the AZD1222 COVID-19 vaccine. Both conserved end residues are part of each CDR3. D genes are given only for firm matches. Only part of the rows carry a size: once, few, many, or a class if the clone is expanded.

d_gene: .
abundance: .
v_gene: TRBV7-9
j_gene: TRBJ2-3
CDR3nt: TGTGCCAGCAGCTTAGTTTGGACAGCTGATACGCAGTATTTT
CDR3aa: CASSLVWTADTQYF

d_gene: .
abundance: .
v_gene: TRBV11-2
j_gene: TRBJ2-5
CDR3nt: TGTGCCAGCAGCCTTGGAGGGAGTTTAGGCCAAGAGACCCAGTACTTC
CDR3aa: CASSLGGSLGQETQYF

d_gene: .
abundance: .
v_gene: TRBV27
j_gene: TRBJ1-5
CDR3nt: TGTGCCAGCAGTTTTCTAGGGGATCAGCCCCAGCATTTT
CDR3aa: CASSFLGDQPQHF

d_gene: .
abundance: .
v_gene: TRBV19
j_gene: TRBJ1-5
CDR3nt: TGTGCCAGTAGAACACAGGTGTCAGAAAATCAGCCCCAGCATTTT
CDR3aa: CASRTQVSENQPQHF

d_gene: TRBD1
abundance: .
v_gene: TRBV5-1
j_gene: TRBJ1-3
CDR3nt: TGCGCCAGCAGCCCCACTACAGGGGTCTCTGGAAACACCATATATTTT
CDR3aa: CASSPTTGVSGNTIYF

d_gene: TRBD1
abundance: .
v_gene: TRBV19
j_gene: TRBJ1-6
CDR3nt: TGTGCCAGTAGTTATGACAGGGGTTCACCCCTCCACTTT
CDR3aa: CASSYDRGSPLHF

d_gene: .
abundance: .
v_gene: TRBV3-1/TRBV3-2
j_gene: TRBJ2-2
CDR3nt: TGTGCCAGCAGCCAAGGCGACGCCGGGGAGCTGTTTTTT
CDR3aa: CASSQGDAGELFF

d_gene: .
abundance: .
v_gene: TRBV28
j_gene: TRBJ1-4
CDR3nt: TGTGCCAGCAGCCCCCATAGACAGAATGAAAAACTGTTTTTT
CDR3aa: CASSPHRQNEKLFF

d_gene: .
abundance: .
v_gene: TRBV5-6
j_gene: TRBJ1-3
CDR3nt: TGTGCCAGCAGCAGGGGCCCCTCCGCAGGAAACACCATATATTTT
CDR3aa: CASSRGPSAGNTIYF

d_gene: TRBD1
abundance: .
v_gene: TRBV6-5
j_gene: TRBJ1-2
CDR3nt: TGTGCCAGCAGTTACCTCGACAGGGGATACGGCTACACCTTC
CDR3aa: CASSYLDRGYGYTF

d_gene: .
abundance: .
v_gene: TRBV7-9
j_gene: TRBJ1-1
CDR3nt: TGTGCCAGCAAAGGCAGAACAAAGGACAACACTGAAGCTTTCTTT
CDR3aa: CASKGRTKDNTEAFF

d_gene: TRBD1
abundance: .
v_gene: TRBV3-1/TRBV3-2
j_gene: TRBJ1-6
CDR3nt: TGTGCCAGCAGCCAAGAGGACAGGGGGCCTTCACCCCTCCACTTT
CDR3aa: CASSQEDRGPSPLHF

d_gene: .
abundance: .
v_gene: TRBV11-3
j_gene: TRBJ1-2
CDR3nt: TGTGCCAGCAGCTCGCTTAACAGGTTTAACTATGGCTACACCTTC
CDR3aa: CASSSLNRFNYGYTF

d_gene: .
abundance: .
v_gene: TRBV4-1
j_gene: TRBJ2-1
CDR3nt: TGCGCCAGCAGCCAAGTTGAAGGGCGGTACAATGAGCAGTTCTTC
CDR3aa: CASSQVEGRYNEQFF

d_gene: .
abundance: .
v_gene: TRBV6-1
j_gene: TRBJ2-3
CDR3nt: TGTGCCAGCAGTGAAGCGCTTGGAAATACGCAGTATTTT
CDR3aa: CASSEALGNTQYF

d_gene: TRBD1
abundance: .
v_gene: TRBV19
j_gene: TRBJ1-2
CDR3nt: TGTGCCAGTAGTGTGGACAGGGGCTATGGCTACACCTTC
CDR3aa: CASSVDRGYGYTF

d_gene: .
abundance: .
v_gene: TRBV19
j_gene: TRBJ2-7
CDR3nt: TGTGCCAGTAGTCTCACGGGGCTAAACCCCACCTACTACGAGCAGTACTTC
CDR3aa: CASSLTGLNPTYYEQYF

d_gene: .
abundance: few
v_gene: TRBV24-1
j_gene: TRBJ2-1
CDR3nt: TGTGCCACCAGTGCCAGACTAGATCGCAATGAGCAGTTCTTC
CDR3aa: CATSARLDRNEQFF

d_gene: TRBD2
abundance: .
v_gene: TRBV2
j_gene: TRBJ2-7
CDR3nt: TGTGCCAGCAGCGGACTAGCGGGGGGAACCTACGAGCAGTACTTC
CDR3aa: CASSGLAGGTYEQYF

d_gene: TRBD2
abundance: .
v_gene: TRBV5-4
j_gene: TRBJ2-7
CDR3nt: TGTGCCAGCAGACCGGCCCCCGTACTGGGACTAGCGGACTCCTACGAGCAGTACTTC
CDR3aa: CASRPAPVLGLADSYEQYF

d_gene: TRBD1
abundance: .
v_gene: TRBV10-3
j_gene: TRBJ1-2
CDR3nt: TGTGCCATCAGTGACCGCGTCCCGGGACAGGGGAAGTATGGCTACACCTTC
CDR3aa: CAISDRVPGQGKYGYTF

d_gene: .
abundance: .
v_gene: TRBV18
j_gene: TRBJ2-3
CDR3nt: TGTGCCAGCTCACCACCCGACGCTACGAGAGGAACAGATACGCAGTATTTT
CDR3aa: CASSPPDATRGTDTQYF

d_gene: .
abundance: .
v_gene: TRBV10-1
j_gene: TRBJ1-1
CDR3nt: TGCGCCAGCAGCGAGACACGAACGCCCAACACTGAAGCTTTCTTT
CDR3aa: CASSETRTPNTEAFF

d_gene: .
abundance: .
v_gene: TRBV19
j_gene: TRBJ2-7
CDR3nt: TGTGCCAGCAGTCAATATGCCGAGCAGTACTTC
CDR3aa: CASSQYAEQYF

d_gene: TRBD1
abundance: .
v_gene: TRBV5-1
j_gene: TRBJ1-3
CDR3nt: TGCGCCAGCAGCTGGGGGACAGGGGGCTTCTCTGGAAACACCATATATTTT
CDR3aa: CASSWGTGGFSGNTIYF

d_gene: .
abundance: .
v_gene: TRBV7-8
j_gene: TRBJ1-1
CDR3nt: TGTGCCAGCAGCCCCTGGGCAGGGAAGGTGGCTGAAGCTTTCTTT
CDR3aa: CASSPWAGKVAEAFF

d_gene: TRBD1
abundance: once
v_gene: TRBV5-1
j_gene: TRBJ1-1
CDR3nt: TGCGCCAGCAGCCGTCATCGGACAGGACCAGTGAACACTGAAGCTTTCTTT
CDR3aa: CASSRHRTGPVNTEAFF

d_gene: .
abundance: .
v_gene: TRBV5-1
j_gene: TRBJ1-2
CDR3nt: TGCGCCAGCAGCTTGGTCCAGAACTATGGCTACACCTTC
CDR3aa: CASSLVQNYGYTF

d_gene: TRBD1
abundance: .
v_gene: TRBV28
j_gene: TRBJ2-6
CDR3nt: TGTGCCAGCGGCGGACAGGGGGCTGGGGCCAACGTCCTGACTTTC
CDR3aa: CASGGQGAGANVLTF

d_gene: .
abundance: .
v_gene: TRBV9
j_gene: TRBJ1-1
CDR3nt: TGTGCCAGCAGCGTTGCGGGACTGAACACTGAAGCTTTCTTT
CDR3aa: CASSVAGLNTEAFF

d_gene: TRBD2
abundance: .
v_gene: TRBV5-1
j_gene: TRBJ2-3
CDR3nt: TGCGCCAGCAGCTTGGGCGGGAGGAACACAGATACGCAGTATTTT
CDR3aa: CASSLGGRNTDTQYF

d_gene: TRBD2
abundance: .
v_gene: TRBV12-3/TRBV12-4
j_gene: TRBJ2-7
CDR3nt: TGTGCCAGCGGACTAGCGGGAATCTACGAGCAGTACTTC
CDR3aa: CASGLAGIYEQYF

d_gene: TRBD2
abundance: .
v_gene: TRBV18
j_gene: TRBJ2-7
CDR3nt: TGTGCCAGCTCACCACCGACTAGCATGAGCGAGCAGTACTTC
CDR3aa: CASSPPTSMSEQYF

d_gene: .
abundance: .
v_gene: TRBV11-2
j_gene: TRBJ1-5
CDR3nt: TGTGCCAGCAGCCTACGGACGGGCGATCAGCCCCAGCATTTT
CDR3aa: CASSLRTGDQPQHF

d_gene: .
abundance: .
v_gene: TRBV30
j_gene: TRBJ1-1
CDR3nt: TGTGCCTGGAGTGATCTACAGAACACTGAAGCTTTCTTT
CDR3aa: CAWSDLQNTEAFF

d_gene: TRBD2
abundance: .
v_gene: TRBV24-1
j_gene: TRBJ2-7
CDR3nt: TGTGCCACCAGTGACGGCGGGGGGCCACCCTCGGGCGAGCAGTACTTC
CDR3aa: CATSDGGGPPSGEQYF